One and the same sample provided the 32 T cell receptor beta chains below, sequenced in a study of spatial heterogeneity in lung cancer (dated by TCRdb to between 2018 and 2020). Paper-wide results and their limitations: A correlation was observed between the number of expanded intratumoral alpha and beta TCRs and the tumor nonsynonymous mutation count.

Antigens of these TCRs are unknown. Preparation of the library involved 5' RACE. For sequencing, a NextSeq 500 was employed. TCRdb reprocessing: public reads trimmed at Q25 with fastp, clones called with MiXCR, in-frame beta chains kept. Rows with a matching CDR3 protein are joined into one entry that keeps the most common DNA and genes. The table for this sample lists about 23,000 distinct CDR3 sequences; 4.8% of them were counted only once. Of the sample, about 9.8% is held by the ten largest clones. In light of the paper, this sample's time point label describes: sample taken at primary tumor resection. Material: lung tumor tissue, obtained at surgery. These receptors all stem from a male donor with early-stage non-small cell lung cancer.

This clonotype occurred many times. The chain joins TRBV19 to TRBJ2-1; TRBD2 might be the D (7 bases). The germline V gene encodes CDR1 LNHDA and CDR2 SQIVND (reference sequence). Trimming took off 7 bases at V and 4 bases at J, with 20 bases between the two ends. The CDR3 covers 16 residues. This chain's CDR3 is CASTPMGGGLYNEQFF. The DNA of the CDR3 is TGTGCCAGTACCCCTATGGGGGGGGGCCTATACAATGAGCAGTTCTTC.

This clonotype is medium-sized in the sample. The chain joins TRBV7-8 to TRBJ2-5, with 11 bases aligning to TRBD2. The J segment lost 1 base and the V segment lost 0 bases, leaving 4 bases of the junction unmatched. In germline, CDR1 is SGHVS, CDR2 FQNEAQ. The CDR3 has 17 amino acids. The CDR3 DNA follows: TGTGCCAGCAGCTTAGCGGCACTAGCGGGGGTCCAAGAGACCCAGTACTTC. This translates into CASSLAALAGVQETQYF.

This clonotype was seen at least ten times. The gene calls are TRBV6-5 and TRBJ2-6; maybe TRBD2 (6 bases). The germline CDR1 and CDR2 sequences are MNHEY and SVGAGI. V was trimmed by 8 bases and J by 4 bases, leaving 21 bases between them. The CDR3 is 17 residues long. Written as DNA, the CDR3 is TGTGCCAGCTCAGTTATAGGAGGGCGAAAAGGGGCCAACGTCCTGACTTTC. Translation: CASSVIGGRKGANVLTF.

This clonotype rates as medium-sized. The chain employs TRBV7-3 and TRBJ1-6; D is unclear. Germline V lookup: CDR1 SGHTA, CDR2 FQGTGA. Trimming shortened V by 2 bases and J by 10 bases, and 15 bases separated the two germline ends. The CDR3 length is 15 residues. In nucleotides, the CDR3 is TGTGCCAGCAGCTTAGATATAACCTATCGATCACCCCTCCACTTT. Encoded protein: CASSLDITYRSPLHF. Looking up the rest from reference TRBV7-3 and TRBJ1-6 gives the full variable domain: GAGVSQTPSNKVTEKGKYVELRCDPISGHTALYWYRQSLGQGPEFLIYFQGTGAADDSGLPNDRFFAVRPEGSVSTLKIQRTERGDSAVYLCASSLDITYRSPLHFGNGTRLTVT.

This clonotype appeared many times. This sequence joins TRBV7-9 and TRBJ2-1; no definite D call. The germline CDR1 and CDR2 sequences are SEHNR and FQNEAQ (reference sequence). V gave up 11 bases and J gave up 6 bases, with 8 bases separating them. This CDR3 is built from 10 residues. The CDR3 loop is CALSRNEQFF. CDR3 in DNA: TGTGCCCTCTCCCGCAATGAGCAGTTCTTC.

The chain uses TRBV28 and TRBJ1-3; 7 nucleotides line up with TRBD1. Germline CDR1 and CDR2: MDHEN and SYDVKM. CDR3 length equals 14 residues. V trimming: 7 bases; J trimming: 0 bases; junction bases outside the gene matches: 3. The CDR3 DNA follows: TGTGCCAGCACTGCAGGGGGCTCTGGAAACACCATATATTTT. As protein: CASTAGGSGNTIYF.

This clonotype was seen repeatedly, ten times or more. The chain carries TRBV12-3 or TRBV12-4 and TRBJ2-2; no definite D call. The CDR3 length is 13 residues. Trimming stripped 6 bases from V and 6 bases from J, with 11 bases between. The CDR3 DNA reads TGTGCCAGCAGGTCTAGGGTTTCCGGGGAGCTGTTTTTT. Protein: CASRSRVSGELFF.

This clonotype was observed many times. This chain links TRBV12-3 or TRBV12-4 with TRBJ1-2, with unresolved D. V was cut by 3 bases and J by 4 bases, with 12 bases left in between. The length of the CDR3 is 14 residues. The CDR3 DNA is TGTGCCAGCAGTTTTGGGAGGTCGTCCTATGGCTACACCTTC. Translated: CASSFGRSSYGYTF.

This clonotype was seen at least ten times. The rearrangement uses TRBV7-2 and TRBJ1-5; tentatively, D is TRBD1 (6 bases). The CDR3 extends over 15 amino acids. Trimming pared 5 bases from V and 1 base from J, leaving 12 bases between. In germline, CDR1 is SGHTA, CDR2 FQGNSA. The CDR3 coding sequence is TGTGCCAGCAGCCAGGGGACGTTGAGCAATCAGCCCCAGCATTTT. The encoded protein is CASSQGTLSNQPQHF.

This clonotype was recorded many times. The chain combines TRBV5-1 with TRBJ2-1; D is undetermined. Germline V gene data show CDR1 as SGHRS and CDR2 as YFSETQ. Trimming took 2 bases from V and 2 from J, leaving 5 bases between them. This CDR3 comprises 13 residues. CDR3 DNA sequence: TGCGCCAGCAGCTTTAGGACCTACAATGAGCAGTTCTTC. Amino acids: CASSFRTYNEQFF.

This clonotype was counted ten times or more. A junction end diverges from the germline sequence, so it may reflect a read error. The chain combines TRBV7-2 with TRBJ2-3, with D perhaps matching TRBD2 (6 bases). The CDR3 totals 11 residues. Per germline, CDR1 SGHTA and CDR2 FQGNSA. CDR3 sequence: CASSSYLGTGF. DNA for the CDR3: TGTGCCAGCAGCTCATATTTAGGGACTGGATTT.

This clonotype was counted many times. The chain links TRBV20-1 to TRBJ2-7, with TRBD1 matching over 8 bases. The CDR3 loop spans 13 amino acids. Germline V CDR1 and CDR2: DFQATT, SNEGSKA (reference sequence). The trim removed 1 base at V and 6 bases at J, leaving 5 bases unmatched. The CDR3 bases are TGCAGTGCTAGAGTCCAGGGGGCCCTCGAGCAGTACTTC. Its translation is CSARVQGALEQYF.

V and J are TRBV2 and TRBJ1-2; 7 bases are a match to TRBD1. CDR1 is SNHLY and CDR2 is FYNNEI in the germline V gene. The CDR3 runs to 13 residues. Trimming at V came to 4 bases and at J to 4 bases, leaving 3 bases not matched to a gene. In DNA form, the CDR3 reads TGTGCCAGCAGTGTGACAGGGTCCTATGGCTACACCTTC. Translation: CASSVTGSYGYTF.

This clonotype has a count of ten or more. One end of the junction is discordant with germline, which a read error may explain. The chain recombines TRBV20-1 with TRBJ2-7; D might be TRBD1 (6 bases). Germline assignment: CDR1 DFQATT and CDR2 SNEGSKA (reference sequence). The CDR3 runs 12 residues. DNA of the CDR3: TGCAGTGCTAGAGAGGGCCCAGGGGATTTCCCCTTC. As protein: CSAREGPGDFPF.

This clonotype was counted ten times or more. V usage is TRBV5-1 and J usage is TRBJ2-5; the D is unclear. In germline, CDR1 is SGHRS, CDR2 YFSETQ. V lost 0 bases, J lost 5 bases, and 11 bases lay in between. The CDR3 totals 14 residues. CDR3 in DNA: TGCGCCAGCAGCTTGGAACGGAGCTCTGAGACCCAGTACTTC. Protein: CASSLERSSETQYF.

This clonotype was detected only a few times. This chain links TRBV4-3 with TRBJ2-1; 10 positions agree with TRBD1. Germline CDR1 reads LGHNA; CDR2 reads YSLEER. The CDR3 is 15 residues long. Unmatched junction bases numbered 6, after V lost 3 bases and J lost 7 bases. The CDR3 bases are TGCGCCAGCAGCCACGACAGGGGGCGCGGGAATGAGCAGTTCTTC. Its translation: CASSHDRGRGNEQFF.

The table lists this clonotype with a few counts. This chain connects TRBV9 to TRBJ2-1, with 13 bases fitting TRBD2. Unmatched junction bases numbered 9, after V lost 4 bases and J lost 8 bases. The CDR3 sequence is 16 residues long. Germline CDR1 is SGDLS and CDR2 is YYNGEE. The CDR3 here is CASSPTRLAGGYEQFF. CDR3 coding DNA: TGTGCCAGCAGCCCCACCCGACTAGCGGGAGGCTATGAGCAGTTCTTC.

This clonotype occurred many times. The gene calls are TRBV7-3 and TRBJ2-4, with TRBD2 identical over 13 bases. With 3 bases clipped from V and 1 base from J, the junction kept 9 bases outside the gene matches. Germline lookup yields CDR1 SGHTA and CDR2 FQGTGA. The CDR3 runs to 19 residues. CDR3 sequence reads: CASSFVLLAGGPAKNIQYF. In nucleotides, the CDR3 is TGTGCCAGCAGCTTCGTACTACTAGCGGGAGGGCCTGCCAAAAACATTCAGTACTTC. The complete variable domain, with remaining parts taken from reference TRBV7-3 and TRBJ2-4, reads GAGVSQTPSNKVTEKGKYVELRCDPISGHTALYWYRQSLGQGPEFLIYFQGTGAADDSGLPNDRFFAVRPEGSVSTLKIQRTERGDSAVYLCASSFVLLAGGPAKNIQYFGAGTRLSVL.

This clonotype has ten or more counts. In nucleotides, the CDR3 is TGTGCCAGCAGCTTAGCGCCCGGTAGGTTCAACAATGAGCAGTTCTTC. Amino acids: CASSLAPGRFNNEQFF. V usage is TRBV7-9 and J usage is TRBJ2-1; no clear D. The CDR3 loop spans 16 amino acids. Germline CDR1 is SEHNR and CDR2 is FQNEAQ (reference sequence). V was shortened by 0 bases and J by 5 bases, with 14 bases between the two germline ends.

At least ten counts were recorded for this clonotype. CDR3 bases: TGTGCCAGCAGCTTAGTCCGCTGGACAGGGAGTTCACCCCTCCACTTT. It specifies CASSLVRWTGSSPLHF. The chain carries TRBV7-8 and TRBJ1-6, with TRBD1 matching over 8 bases. V dropped 1 base and J dropped 9; count of bases not matched to a gene: 8. CDR3 length: 16 residues. Germline CDR1 is SGHVS and CDR2 is FQNEAQ.

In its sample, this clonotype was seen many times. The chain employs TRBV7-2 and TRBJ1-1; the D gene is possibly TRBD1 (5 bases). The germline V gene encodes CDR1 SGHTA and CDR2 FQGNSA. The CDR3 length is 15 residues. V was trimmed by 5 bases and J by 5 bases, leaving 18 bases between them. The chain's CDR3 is CASSHRGQGYTEAFF. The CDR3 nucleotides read TGTGCCAGCAGCCATAGAGGTCAGGGCTATACTGAAGCTTTCTTT.

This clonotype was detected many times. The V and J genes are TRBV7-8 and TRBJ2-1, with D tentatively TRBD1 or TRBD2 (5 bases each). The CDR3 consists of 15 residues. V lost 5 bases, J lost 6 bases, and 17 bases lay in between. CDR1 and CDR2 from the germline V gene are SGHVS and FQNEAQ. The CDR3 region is CASSPRTGLRNEQFF. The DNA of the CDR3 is TGTGCCAGCAGCCCTCGCACGGGGCTCCGCAATGAGCAGTTCTTC.

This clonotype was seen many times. The CDR3 DNA reads as TGCGCCAGCAGCCACGGCGATGGGTCGAACACCGGGGAGCTGTTTTTT. It is translated as CASSHGDGSNTGELFF. The V and J genes are TRBV4-3 and TRBJ2-2; D is ambiguous. This CDR3 contains 16 residues. Germline CDR1 LGHNA, CDR2 YSLEER. V was pared by 3 bases and J by 0 bases, with 11 bases between.

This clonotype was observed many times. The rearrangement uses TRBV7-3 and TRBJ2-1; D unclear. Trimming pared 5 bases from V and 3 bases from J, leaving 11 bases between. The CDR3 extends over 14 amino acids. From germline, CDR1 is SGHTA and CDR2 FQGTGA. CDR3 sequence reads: CASSPTPGYNEQFF. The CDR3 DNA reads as TGTGCCAGCAGCCCCACGCCTGGCTACAATGAGCAGTTCTTC.

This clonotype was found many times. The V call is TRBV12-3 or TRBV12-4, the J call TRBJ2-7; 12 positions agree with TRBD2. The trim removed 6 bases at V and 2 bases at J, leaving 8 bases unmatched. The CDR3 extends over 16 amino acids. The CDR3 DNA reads TGTGCCAGCAGAAAAGGGACTAGCGGGTTCCCCTACGAGCAGTACTTC. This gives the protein CASRKGTSGFPYEQYF.

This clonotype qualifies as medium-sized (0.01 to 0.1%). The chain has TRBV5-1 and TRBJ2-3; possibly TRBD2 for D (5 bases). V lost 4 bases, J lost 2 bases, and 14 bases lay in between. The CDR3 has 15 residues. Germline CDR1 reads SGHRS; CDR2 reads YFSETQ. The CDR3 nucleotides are TGCGCCAGCAGCCAACTAGGAGAAACCACAGATACGCAGTATTTT. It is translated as CASSQLGETTDTQYF.

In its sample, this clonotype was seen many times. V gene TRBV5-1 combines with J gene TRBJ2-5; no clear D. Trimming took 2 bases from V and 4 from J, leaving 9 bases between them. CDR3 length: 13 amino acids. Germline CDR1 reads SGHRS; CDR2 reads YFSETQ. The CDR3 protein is CASSFESGETQYF. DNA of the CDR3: TGCGCCAGCAGCTTCGAGAGTGGAGAGACCCAGTACTTC. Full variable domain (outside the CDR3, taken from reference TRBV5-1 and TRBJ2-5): KAGVTQTPRYLIKTRGQQVTLSCSPISGHRSVSWYQQTPGQGLQFLFEYFSETQRNKGNFPGRFSGRQFSNSRSEMNVSTLELGDSALYLCASSFESGETQYFGPGTRLLVL.

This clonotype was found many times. The CDR3 bases are TGTGCCAGCAGCTCCCGGACTAGCGGGGGGGCCCTCTTCACAGATACGCAGTATTTT. Translating gives CASSSRTSGGALFTDTQYF. The rearrangement links TRBV7-9 to TRBJ2-3; TRBD2 matches 15 bases. This CDR3 is 19 amino acids long. CDR1 and CDR2 from the germline V gene are SEHNR and FQNEAQ (reference sequence). V shed 4 bases, J shed 2 bases, and the junction held 10 bases outside the gene matches.

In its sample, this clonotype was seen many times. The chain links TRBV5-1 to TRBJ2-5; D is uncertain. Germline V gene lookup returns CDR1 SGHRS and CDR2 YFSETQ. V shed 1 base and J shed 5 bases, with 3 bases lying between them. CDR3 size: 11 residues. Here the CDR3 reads CASSLTETQYF. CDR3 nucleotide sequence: TGCGCCAGCAGCTTGACGGAGACCCAGTACTTC.

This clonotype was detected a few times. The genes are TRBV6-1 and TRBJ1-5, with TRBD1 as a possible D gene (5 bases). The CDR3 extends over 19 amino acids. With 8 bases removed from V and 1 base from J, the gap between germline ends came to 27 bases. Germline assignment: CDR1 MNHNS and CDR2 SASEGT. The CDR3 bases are TGTGCCAGCCGGATACTTAAGGGTCTGGACTGGGGGAGCAATCAGCCCCAGCATTTT. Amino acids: CASRILKGLDWGSNQPQHF.

The CDR3, as DNA: TGTGCCAGCTCACCAATAGGGGGCCTTGAAAAACTGTTTTTT. Translation gives CASSPIGGLEKLFF. The chain employs TRBV18 and TRBJ1-4, with TRBD1 matching 7 bases. From germline, CDR1 is KGHSH and CDR2 LQKENI. The CDR3 spans 14 residues. V lost 2 bases to trimming and J lost 7 bases; unmatched junction nucleotides: 4.

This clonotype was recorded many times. The CDR3 DNA reads TGTGCCAGCAGTTTTTTCGGAAGCCCGGATGAGCAGTTCTTC. Amino acid sequence: CASSFFGSPDEQFF. This chain links TRBV27 with TRBJ2-1; D gene uncertain. Trimming removed 3 bases at V and 8 bases at J, with 14 bases between. From germline, CDR1 is MNHEY and CDR2 SMNVEV (reference sequence). CDR3 length equals 14 residues.